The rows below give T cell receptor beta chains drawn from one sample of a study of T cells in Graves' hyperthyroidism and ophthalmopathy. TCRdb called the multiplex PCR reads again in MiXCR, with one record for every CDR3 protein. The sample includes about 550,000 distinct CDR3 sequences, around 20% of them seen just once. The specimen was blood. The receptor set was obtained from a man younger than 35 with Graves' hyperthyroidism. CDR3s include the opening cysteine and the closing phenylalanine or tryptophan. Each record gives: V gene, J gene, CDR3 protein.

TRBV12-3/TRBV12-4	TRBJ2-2	CASSWSGQGSGELFF
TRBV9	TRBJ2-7	CASSVSRSGYEQYF
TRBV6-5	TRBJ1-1	CASSSSMRQEENTEAFF
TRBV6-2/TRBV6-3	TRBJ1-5	CASSYPGRRGNQPQHF
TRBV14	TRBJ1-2	CASSQSGRRDYGYTF
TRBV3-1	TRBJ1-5	CASSPRQGSQPQHF
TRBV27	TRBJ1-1	CASSSYTEAFF
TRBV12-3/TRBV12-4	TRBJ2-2	CASSLVLGGTNTGELFF
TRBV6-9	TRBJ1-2	CASSYSEYYGYTF
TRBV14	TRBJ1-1	CASSQPRDRGFNTEAFF
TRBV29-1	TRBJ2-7	CSVTGRSYEQYF
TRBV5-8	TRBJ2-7	CASSLGSHPAYEQYF
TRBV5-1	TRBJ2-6	CASSATGTGGAGANVLTF
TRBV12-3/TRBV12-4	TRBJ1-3	CASTFTGAGNTIYF
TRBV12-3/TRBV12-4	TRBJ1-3	CASTSVGNTIYF
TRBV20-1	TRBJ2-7	CSARCDTTYEQYF
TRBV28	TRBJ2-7	CASSSPHNSYEQYF
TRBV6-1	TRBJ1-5	CATQGYNQPQHF
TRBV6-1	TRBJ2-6	CAGDSGSGANVLTF
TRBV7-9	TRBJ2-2	CASTRTGNTGELFF
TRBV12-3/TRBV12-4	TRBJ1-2	CASSLALWDSMYGYTF
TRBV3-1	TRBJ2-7	CASSQDGVGEQYF
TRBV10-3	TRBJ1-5	CANPTPRTARHF
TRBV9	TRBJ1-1	CASSAPGTPEAFF